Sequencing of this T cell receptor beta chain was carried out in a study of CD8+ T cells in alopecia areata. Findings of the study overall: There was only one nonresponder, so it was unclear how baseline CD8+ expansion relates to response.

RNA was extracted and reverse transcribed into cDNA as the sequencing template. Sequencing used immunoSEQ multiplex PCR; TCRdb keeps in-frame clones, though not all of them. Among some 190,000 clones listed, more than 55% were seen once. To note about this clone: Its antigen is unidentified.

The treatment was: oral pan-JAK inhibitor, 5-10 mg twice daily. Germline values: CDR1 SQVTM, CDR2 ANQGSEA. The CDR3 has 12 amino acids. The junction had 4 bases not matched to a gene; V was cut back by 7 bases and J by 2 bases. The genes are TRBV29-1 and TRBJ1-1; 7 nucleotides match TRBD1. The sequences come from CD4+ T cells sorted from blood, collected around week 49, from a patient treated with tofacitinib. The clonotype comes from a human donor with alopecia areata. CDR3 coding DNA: TGCAGCGCAGGGACAGCTAACACTGAAGCTTTCTTT. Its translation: CSAGTANTEAFF.